This paragraph reports one T cell receptor beta chain. In the original workflow: Counts of nucleated cells, estimated from reference gene primer amplification, were obtained. Here immunoSEQ multiplex PCR was the method, and the copy in TCRdb shows in-frame clones only, minus some. The DNA was the basis for D and trimming; V, J and clone size are from that table. The sample lists about 160,000 clones, approximately 90% occurring once. These data originate in a study of blood T cell repertoires in COVID-19. Study overall: From the United States, Italy and Spain came samples of acute and convalescent COVID-19. The cDNA or gDNA used as material had been derived from T cells, B-cell-depleted T cells, or PBMCs.

The ends lost 6 bases at V and 1 base at J; junction bases unmatched: 1. The CDR3 runs to 14 residues. Germline loops: CDR1 SQVTM, CDR2 ANQGSEA. The sequenced material came from peripheral blood. The gene calls are TRBV29-1 and TRBJ2-5; 14 positions match TRBD2. This TCR was recovered from a woman aged 60-75 years who had recovered from COVID-19. CDR3 DNA sequence: TGCAGCGTCGGACTAGCGGGGGGCCAAGAGACCCAGTACTTC. As protein: CSVGLAGGQETQYF.